This note documents a single T cell receptor (beta chain) sequence. There are 14 residues in the CDR3. J lost 6 bases, V lost 4 bases, and 6 bases had no gene match. Per germline, CDR1 MNHEY and CDR2 SMNVEV (reference sequence). Authors' processing steps: From reference gene primer amplification, estimates of nucleated cell counts were derived. Generated by immunoSEQ multiplex PCR, the TCRdb table keeps only in-frame clones and is missing some. The DNA was the basis for D and trimming; V, J and clone size are from that table. The repertoire includes about 68,000 clones, about 87% of them detected once, and less than 2.5% sits in the top ten. This sample was included in a study of blood T cell repertoires in COVID-19. As for the study in general: Whether acute or convalescent, the COVID-19 samples came from the United States, Italy and Spain. T cells, B-cell-depleted T cells, or PBMCs supplied cDNA or gDNA.

The TCR comes from a human donor in a cohort sampled during active COVID-19. The rearrangement uses TRBV27 and TRBJ1-5; TRBD1 matches 7 bases. Sequencing input: peripheral blood. The CDR3 region is CASSSTGLGQPQHF. CDR3 DNA sequence: TGTGCCAGCAGTTCGACAGGGTTGGGTCAGCCCCAGCATTTT.